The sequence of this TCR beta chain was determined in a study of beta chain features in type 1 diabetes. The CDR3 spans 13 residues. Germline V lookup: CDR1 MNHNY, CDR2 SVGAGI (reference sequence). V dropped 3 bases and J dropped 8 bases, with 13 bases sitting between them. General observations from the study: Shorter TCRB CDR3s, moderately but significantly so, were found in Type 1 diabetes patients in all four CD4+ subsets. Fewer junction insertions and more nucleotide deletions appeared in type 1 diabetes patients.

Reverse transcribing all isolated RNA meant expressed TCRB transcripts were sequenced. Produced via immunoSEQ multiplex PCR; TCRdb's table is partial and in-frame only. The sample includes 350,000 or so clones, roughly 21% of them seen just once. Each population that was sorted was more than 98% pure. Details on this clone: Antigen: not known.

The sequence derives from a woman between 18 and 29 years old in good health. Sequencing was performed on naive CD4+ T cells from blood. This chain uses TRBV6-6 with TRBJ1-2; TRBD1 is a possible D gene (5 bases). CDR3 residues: CASSYLGGSGYTF. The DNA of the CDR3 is TGTGCCAGCAGTTATCTTGGGGGGAGCGGCTACACCTTC.